This TCR beta chain comes out of a study of identical twins. Study observations and caveats: Models predicted less out-of-frame TCR alpha sharing in monozygotic twins than was found. Out-of-frame alpha sequences common to twins were enriched for low generation probability. High-abundance cord blood beta clonotypes had fewer insertions; memory repertoires showed none.

The cDNA had a unique molecular identifier and a template-switch universal primer site. TCRdb processed the 5' RACE reads anew with MiXCR; each CDR3 protein has one entry. This table holds more than 350,000 distinct CDR3 sequences, 9% to 10% found once. V lost 5 bases and J lost 0; bases outside the gene matches: 6. The CDR3 consists of 16 residues. Germline V gene lookup returns CDR1 SGHRS and CDR2 YFSETQ. In the case of this clonotype: Its specificity is not known.

The sequenced sample was naive T cells sorted from blood. The chain couples TRBV5-1 to TRBJ2-1, with 9 bases lining up with TRBD2. This sequence was found in a woman aged 45-65 years in good health. The DNA of the CDR3 is TGCGCCAGCAGTGGTAGCGGGAGAAGCTCCTACAATGAGCAGTTCTTC. Amino acid sequence: CASSGSGRSSYNEQFF.